This T cell receptor (beta chain) was profiled in a study of blood T cell repertoires in COVID-19. At the level of the study: From the United States, Italy and Spain came samples of acute and convalescent COVID-19. Sources were T cells, B-cell-depleted T cells, or PBMCs; the material itself was cDNA or gDNA.

Repertoires were generated with immunoSEQ multiplex PCR, while TCRdb's copy carries only in-frame clones and drops some. The profile shows hundreds of thousands of clones, over 75% of them singletons. Germline lookup yields CDR1 SNHLY and CDR2 FYNNEI. CDR3 length: 11 amino acids. V was cut by 6 bases and J by 1 base, with 3 bases left in between. This TCR came from a human donor in a cohort sampled during active COVID-19. V and J are TRBV2 and TRBJ1-1; D unclear. Source material: peripheral blood. The CDR3 sequence is CASRANTEAFF. The DNA of the CDR3 is TGTGCCAGCAGGGCGAACACTGAAGCTTTCTTT.